This TCR beta chain is drawn from a study of T cell responses to AZD1222 COVID-19 vaccine. Here immunoSEQ multiplex PCR was the method, and the copy in TCRdb shows in-frame clones only, minus some. Altogether about 120,000 clones are present, 85% to 90% being singletons, with the ten largest covering roughly 3.5%. On this clone itself: The antigen remains undetermined.

Overall study findings and caveats: Nearly half of spike-specific TCRs reportedly go after variant regions that carry no mutations. When two AZD1222 doses had been given, Spike-specific TCR breadth and depth rose. Donors were largely white British and mainly female; clonal diversity was possibly underestimated. At 160-218 and 743-854, vaccine-associated CD4 TCRs were dominant, and they spanned spike.

The V and J ends lost 4 bases and 5 bases respectively, with 12 bases between them. This CDR3 comprises 13 residues. Germline V gives CDR1 SEHNR, CDR2 FQNEAQ (reference sequence). The chain links TRBV7-9 to TRBJ2-7; D perhaps matches TRBD2 (5 bases). This sample comprised peripheral blood, obtained on day 0 of AZD1222 vaccination. This TCR was recovered from an adult in good health. The CDR3 sequence is CASSSGLGNEQYF. The CDR3 DNA sequence: TGTGCCAGCAGCTCGGGCCTCGGGAACGAGCAGTACTTC.